A selection of T cell receptor beta chains follows, all from one sample in a study of CD8 T cells in ankylosing spondylitis. TCRdb passed the 5' RACE reads through MiXCR, listing each CDR3 protein once. The repertoire consists of hundreds of thousands of distinct CDR3 sequences, with roughly 8.6% occurring once and the leading ten covering under 7.5%. The sequencing sample was made of blood, either unsorted or a sorted T cell fraction (not recorded which). These TCRs come from a male donor with ankylosing spondylitis or in good health (not recorded which). Each CDR3 is given with its conserved first and last residue. The D gene is left open where the match is weak. Clone size is stated in some rows and not others, as once, few, many or a class when expanded.

CDR3 DNA	CDR3 protein	clone size	CDR3 length	D gene	J gene	V gene
TGTGCCAGCAGCCTACAGGGTGGCTACACCTTC	CASSLQGGYTF	many	11	-	TRBJ1-2	TRBV3-1
TGTGCCAGCAGCTTAAGTAGTGTGAACACTGAAGCTTTCTTT	CASSLSSVNTEAFF	many	14	-	TRBJ1-1	TRBV11-2
TGTGCCAGCAGCCCGCCGACTGGGCAATACAATGAGCAGTTCTTC	CASSPPTGQYNEQFF	many	15	-	TRBJ2-1	TRBV7-8
TGTGCCAGCAGTCAAGGACGGAGCGAGCAGTACTTC	CASSQGRSEQYF	many	12	-	TRBJ2-7	TRBV6-2/TRBV6-3
TGTGCCAGCAGCCCTAACAGGGGCGGGGGTAAAGAAAAACTGTTTTTT	CASSPNRGGGKEKLFF	-	16	TRBD1	TRBJ1-4	TRBV12-3/TRBV12-4
TGTGCCAGCAGGAGGGACCCCCAAGAGGAAAAACTGTTTTTT	CASRRDPQEEKLFF	-	14	-	TRBJ1-4	TRBV6-1
TGCGCCAGCAGCTCCCAAGAGACCCAGTACTTC	CASSSQETQYF	many	11	-	TRBJ2-5	TRBV5-1
TGTGCCAGCAGCTGGTTGGGTGGTGGCAGCACAGATACGCAGTATTTT	CASSWLGGGSTDTQYF	few	16	-	TRBJ2-3	TRBV7-2
TGTGCTAGCAGCTTAGCGGGGACAGAGACCCAGTACTTC	CASSLAGTETQYF	many	13	TRBD2	TRBJ2-5	TRBV7-7
TGTGCCTGCCGGATGGGACTAGTACAGTTCTTC	CACRMGLVQFF	-	11	TRBD2	TRBJ2-1	TRBV30
TGTGCCAGCAGTGAGTTGCCGGCCGCAGGAGGAGGCACTGAAGCTTTCTTT	CASSELPAAGGGTEAFF	many	17	-	TRBJ1-1	TRBV25-1
TGTGCCAGCAGCTTGGGACTAGCGGGGCTTTACAATGAGCAGTTCTTC	CASSLGLAGLYNEQFF	many	16	TRBD2	TRBJ2-1	TRBV7-9
TGTGCCAGCAGCCAGGAGGGGACCTTAACCGGGGAGCTGTTTTTT	CASSQEGTLTGELFF	many	15	-	TRBJ2-2	TRBV4-2
TGTGCCAGCAGTGAGGGACTAGCGGGGTTCCAAGAGACCCAGTACTTC	CASSEGLAGFQETQYF	medium-sized	16	TRBD2	TRBJ2-5	TRBV6-1
TGTGCCAGCAGTTTATCGGTAGCGGGGCTTTGGGATACGCAGTATTTT	CASSLSVAGLWDTQYF	many	16	TRBD2	TRBJ2-3	TRBV27
TGCGCCAGCAGCCAACTAGCGGGAGGGCCTTACTCCTACGAGCAGTACTTC	CASSQLAGGPYSYEQYF	many	17	TRBD2	TRBJ2-7	TRBV4-1
TGTGCCAGCAGTGACCATCCAGCGGGGGACTCCTACGAGCAGTACTTC	CASSDHPAGDSYEQYF	-	16	TRBD2	TRBJ2-7	TRBV6-1
TGCAGTGCTAGGGTTGGAAACACCATATATTTT	CSARVGNTIYF	many	11	-	TRBJ1-3	TRBV20-1
TGCGCCAGCAGCCCCCCCTCGCCAGGGTACTTACATCAGCCCCAGCATTTT	CASSPPSPGYLHQPQHF	many	17	-	TRBJ1-5	TRBV5-1
TGTGCCAGCAGCTTAACAGGGGCTGGAGTCACTGAAGCTTTCTTT	CASSLTGAGVTEAFF	many	15	TRBD1	TRBJ1-1	TRBV5-5
TGTGCCAGCAGCCCCCGGGCAGCCAACACTGAAGCTTTCTTT	CASSPRAANTEAFF	many	14	-	TRBJ1-1	TRBV7-2
TGTGCCAGCAGCTCGGGTTGGCGGGATCAAGAGACCCAGTACTTC	CASSSGWRDQETQYF	-	15	-	TRBJ2-5	TRBV5-4
TGTGCCAGCAGCCCGATGGGACAGGGGGGAGAGTACTTC	CASSPMGQGGEYF	-	13	TRBD1	TRBJ2-7	TRBV7-2
TGTGCCAGCAGCTTAGCGGGATTCGGATTTAGCACAGATACGCAGTATTTT	CASSLAGFGFSTDTQYF	many	17	-	TRBJ2-3	TRBV7-3
TGCAGTGCTAGAGATCTGTCTACCTACGAGCAGTACTTC	CSARDLSTYEQYF	many	13	-	TRBJ2-7	TRBV20-1
TGTGCCTGGAGTGTGGAGGGGTCCACCGGGGAGCTGTTTTTT	CAWSVEGSTGELFF	-	14	-	TRBJ2-2	TRBV30
TGCAGCGTTGAATCGGGGTTTCCCTACGAGCAGTACTTC	CSVESGFPYEQYF	many	13	-	TRBJ2-7	TRBV29-1
TGTGCCACCAGCAAGCGCGCTTCTAGCAACAATGAGCAGTTCTTC	CATSKRASSNNEQFF	-	15	-	TRBJ2-1	TRBV15
TGTGCCACCAGCAGAAGTACTGATACGCAGTATTTT	CATSRSTDTQYF	many	12	-	TRBJ2-3	TRBV15
TGCGCCAGCAGCCCTGGTTATGGGTACCCTAGCACAGATACGCAGTATTTT	CASSPGYGYPSTDTQYF	many	17	-	TRBJ2-3	TRBV5-1
TGCGCCAGCAGCTTGGCGATCCGGGGACAGGGTGAAGCTTTCTTT	CASSLAIRGQGEAFF	many	15	TRBD1	TRBJ1-1	TRBV5-1
TGTGCCACCAGCAGAGTAGGAGACAGGGGATTAAAGGGCTACACCTTC	CATSRVGDRGLKGYTF	many	16	TRBD1	TRBJ1-2	TRBV15
TGCGCCAGCAGCTTGGAGACGGGAGGGAGCTCCTACGAGCAGTACTTC	CASSLETGGSSYEQYF	-	16	TRBD2	TRBJ2-7	TRBV5-1
TGCAGTGCTATCCCCCCGGGACGACCCTACAATGAGCAGTTCTTC	CSAIPPGRPYNEQFF	many	15	-	TRBJ2-1	TRBV20-1
TGTGCCAGCAGCGTCGACAGACTGAGCTCCTACAATGAGCAGTTCTTC	CASSVDRLSSYNEQFF	few	16	-	TRBJ2-1	TRBV7-2
TGTGCCAGCAGTCCGGATGAGACAGGGAGAAACACTGAAGCTTTCTTT	CASSPDETGRNTEAFF	many	16	TRBD1	TRBJ1-1	TRBV6-1
TGTGCCAGCAGCGGTGACAATGAGCAGTTCTTC	CASSGDNEQFF	many	11	-	TRBJ2-1	TRBV9
TGCAGTGCTAGAGAAAAGGGACAGGGATACACTGAAGCTTTCTTT	CSAREKGQGYTEAFF	few	15	TRBD1	TRBJ1-1	TRBV20-1
TGTGCCAGCAGCCGGGACAGGGGGGGACCAACGCAGTATTTT	CASSRDRGGPTQYF	-	14	TRBD1	TRBJ2-3	TRBV27
TGTGCCAGCATGCCCCCTGAGTCCAATGAGCAGTTCTTC	CASMPPESNEQFF	-	13	-	TRBJ2-1	TRBV7-9
TGCAGCGTTGCTGGGACAGTTACCTACGAGCAGTACTTC	CSVAGTVTYEQYF	many	13	TRBD1	TRBJ2-7	TRBV29-1
TGCAGTGCTAGTGCGGGGAACCAAGAGACCCAGTACTTC	CSASAGNQETQYF	many	13	-	TRBJ2-5	TRBV20-1
TGTGCCAGCAGCCCCCGACAGTTTACTAACACTGAAGCTTTCTTT	CASSPRQFTNTEAFF	many	15	-	TRBJ1-1	TRBV9
TGTGCTAGTGGCTCAGGAGCGGGGGGCTCCTACGAGCAGTACTTC	CASGSGAGGSYEQYF	many	15	TRBD2	TRBJ2-7	TRBV12-5
TGCAGTGCTAGTTGGCGTGGGAAGGCAGATACGCAGTATTTT	CSASWRGKADTQYF	many	14	-	TRBJ2-3	TRBV20-1